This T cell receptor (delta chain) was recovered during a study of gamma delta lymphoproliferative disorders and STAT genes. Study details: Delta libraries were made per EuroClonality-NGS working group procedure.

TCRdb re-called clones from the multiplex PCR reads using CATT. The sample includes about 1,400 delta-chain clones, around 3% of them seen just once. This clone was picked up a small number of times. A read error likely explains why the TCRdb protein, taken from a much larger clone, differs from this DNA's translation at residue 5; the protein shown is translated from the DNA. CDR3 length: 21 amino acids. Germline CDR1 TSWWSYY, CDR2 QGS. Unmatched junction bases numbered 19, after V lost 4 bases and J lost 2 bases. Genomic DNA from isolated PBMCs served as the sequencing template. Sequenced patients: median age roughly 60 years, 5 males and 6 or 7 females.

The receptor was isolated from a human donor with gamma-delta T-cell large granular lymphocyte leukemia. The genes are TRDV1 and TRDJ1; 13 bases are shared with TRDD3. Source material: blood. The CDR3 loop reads CALGGLALWYWGIRKTDKLIF. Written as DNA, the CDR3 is TGTGCTCTTGGGGGACTTGCCCTTTGGTACTGGGGGATACGAAAGACCGATAAACTCATCTTT.